This TCR beta chain originates from a study of patients and donors after allogeneic stem cell transplantation (dated by TCRdb to about 2020). V was cut back by 4 bases and J by 0 bases, leaving a gap of 12 bases between them. CDR3 length: 14 amino acids, cysteine to phenylalanine. CDR3 DNA only is kept here, 42 bases in frame from base 1. The germline V gene (reference sequence) provides CDR1 DFQATT and CDR2 SNEGSKA. Receptor amplification or capture employed RT-PCR. The instrument given in TCRdb is NextSeq 550. In-frame beta chains were kept once TCRdb had trimmed the public reads at Q25 with fastp and called clones with MiXCR. Under each unique CDR3 protein, matching rows form one entry showing the most common genes and DNA. For this sample the table gives about 960,000 distinct CDR3 sequences, of which roughly 17% were detected only once. The ten largest clones capture roughly 6% of the sample. The table lists this clonotype with a few counts. The specificity of this receptor is unknown. Base qualities are not recorded, but no much larger clone differs from it by a single base.

The V and J segments used are TRBV20-1 and TRBJ1-1, with the D gene not confidently named. This clonotype was obtained from a human donor who was either an allogeneic HSCT recipient or a stem cell or donor lymphocyte infusion donor (not recorded which). It is not recorded whose cells these are; they may come from a transplant donor. The sample consisted of blood, either unsorted or a sorted T cell fraction (not recorded which). The nucleotide sequence reads as follows: TGCAGTGCTAACTTCTTAAAGTTGAACACTGAAGCTTTCTTT. Its translation reads: CSANFLKLNTEAFF.